This is a list of T cell receptor beta chains from one sample in a study of T cell responses to AZD1222 COVID-19 vaccine. Here immunoSEQ multiplex PCR was the method, and the copy in TCRdb shows in-frame clones only, minus some. The table includes over 150,000 clones, around 87% detected once. Sequenced material: peripheral blood, taken 28 days after the second AZD1222 dose. The origin of the receptors is an adult who received the AZD1222 COVID-19 vaccine. Each CDR3 is given with its conserved first and last residue. Each record gives: CDR3 protein, CDR3 DNA, V gene, clone size, J gene, D gene. A D gene is named only where the DNA matches it firmly. For some rows the clone size is stated as once, few or many, or as a class when expanded; others skip it.

CDR3 protein: CASSPPNTSGYKNTGELFF
CDR3 DNA: TGTGCCAGCTCACCACCAAATACTAGCGGATATAAGAACACCGGGGAGCTGTTTTTT
V gene: TRBV18
clone size: NA
J gene: TRBJ2-2
D gene: TRBD2

CDR3 protein: CSVHTGGVGGYTF
CDR3 DNA: TGCAGCGTCCACACGGGGGGAGTCGGTGGCTACACCTTC
V gene: TRBV29-1
clone size: NA
J gene: TRBJ1-2
D gene: NA

CDR3 protein: CAWTASPRPEAFF
CDR3 DNA: TGTGCCTGGACGGCCTCGCCCCGACCAGAAGCTTTCTTT
V gene: TRBV30
clone size: few
J gene: TRBJ1-1
D gene: NA

CDR3 protein: CASSPGTAYQPQHF
CDR3 DNA: TGCGCCAGCAGCCCGGGGACAGCATATCAGCCCCAGCATTTT
V gene: TRBV5-1
clone size: NA
J gene: TRBJ1-5
D gene: TRBD1

CDR3 protein: CSAGWRYGYTF
CDR3 DNA: TGCAGTGCTGGATGGCGTTATGGCTACACCTTC
V gene: TRBV20-1
clone size: NA
J gene: TRBJ1-2
D gene: NA

CDR3 protein: CASSREQYARETQYF
CDR3 DNA: TGCGCCAGCAGCCGAGAACAGTACGCCAGGGAGACCCAGTACTTC
V gene: TRBV4-1
clone size: once
J gene: TRBJ2-5
D gene: NA

CDR3 protein: CASSLYGGMSSYNEQFF
CDR3 DNA: TGCGCCAGCAGCCTCTATGGTGGTATGAGCTCCTACAATGAGCAGTTCTTC
V gene: TRBV4-3
clone size: NA
J gene: TRBJ2-1
D gene: NA

CDR3 protein: CASSYPSGGSTEAFF
CDR3 DNA: TGTGCCAGCAGTTACCCTTCGGGAGGAAGCACTGAAGCTTTCTTT
V gene: TRBV6-6
clone size: NA
J gene: TRBJ1-1
D gene: NA

CDR3 protein: CASSIGGGLGQETQYF
CDR3 DNA: TGTGCCAGTAGTATAGGAGGGGGACTGGGGCAAGAGACCCAGTACTTC
V gene: TRBV19
clone size: NA
J gene: TRBJ2-5
D gene: NA

CDR3 protein: CASSLERQSSMQFF
CDR3 DNA: TGTGCCAGCAGCTTAGAACGGCAGTCCTCGATGCAGTTCTTC
V gene: TRBV11-2
clone size: NA
J gene: TRBJ2-1
D gene: NA

CDR3 protein: CASSYSEDRGWYTF
CDR3 DNA: TGTGCCAGCAGTTACTCGGAAGACAGGGGTTGGTACACCTTC
V gene: TRBV6-5
clone size: NA
J gene: TRBJ1-2
D gene: TRBD1

CDR3 protein: CATGQNVDEKLFF
CDR3 DNA: TGTGCCACCGGGCAAAACGTGGATGAAAAACTGTTTTTT
V gene: TRBV15
clone size: once
J gene: TRBJ1-4
D gene: NA

CDR3 protein: CASSLGPLRPMEIYEQYF
CDR3 DNA: TGTGCCAGCAGCTTAGGCCCCCTCAGGCCCATGGAGATCTACGAGCAGTACTTC
V gene: TRBV7-4
clone size: once
J gene: TRBJ2-7
D gene: NA

CDR3 protein: CASSTAGGGGTQYF
CDR3 DNA: TGTGCCAGCAGCACCGCGGGGGGAGGGGGTACGCAGTATTTT
V gene: TRBV6-6
clone size: NA
J gene: TRBJ2-3
D gene: TRBD2

CDR3 protein: CAGPWGRGYGYTF
CDR3 DNA: TGTGCCGGGCCTTGGGGCAGGGGGTATGGCTACACCTTC
V gene: TRBV2
clone size: NA
J gene: TRBJ1-2
D gene: TRBD1

CDR3 protein: CSAGTELGYTF
CDR3 DNA: TGCAGCGCCGGGACAGAACTCGGCTACACCTTC
V gene: TRBV29-1
clone size: NA
J gene: TRBJ1-2
D gene: TRBD1

CDR3 protein: CASSLGIEDGNTIYF
CDR3 DNA: TGTGCCAGCAGCTTAGGCATAGAAGATGGAAACACCATATATTTT
V gene: TRBV13
clone size: NA
J gene: TRBJ1-3
D gene: NA

CDR3 protein: CATYEVQHF
CDR3 DNA: TGTGCCACTTACGAAGTCCAGCATTTT
V gene: TRBV15
clone size: NA
J gene: TRBJ1-5
D gene: NA

CDR3 protein: CAWSGTSFNEQFF
CDR3 DNA: TGTGCCTGGAGTGGGACCAGCTTTAATGAGCAGTTCTTC
V gene: TRBV30
clone size: NA
J gene: TRBJ2-1
D gene: NA

CDR3 protein: CASSLALTSYEQYF
CDR3 DNA: TGCGCCAGCAGCTTGGCCCTAACATCCTACGAGCAGTACTTC
V gene: TRBV5-1
clone size: NA
J gene: TRBJ2-7
D gene: NA

CDR3 protein: CASRRTGVQPQHF
CDR3 DNA: TGTGCCAGCAGACGGACGGGCGTCCAGCCCCAGCATTTT
V gene: TRBV27
clone size: once
J gene: TRBJ1-5
D gene: NA

CDR3 protein: CASTSEAVYGYTF
CDR3 DNA: TGTGCCAGCACCTCGGAAGCAGTTTATGGCTACACCTTC
V gene: TRBV28
clone size: NA
J gene: TRBJ1-2
D gene: NA

CDR3 protein: CASSFPDDEQFF
CDR3 DNA: TGTGCCAGCAGCTTTCCGGATGATGAGCAGTTCTTC
V gene: TRBV7-9
clone size: NA
J gene: TRBJ2-1
D gene: NA

CDR3 protein: CASSRTEIYEQYF
CDR3 DNA: TGTGCCAGCTCACGGACAGAGATCTACGAGCAGTACTTC
V gene: TRBV18
clone size: NA
J gene: TRBJ2-7
D gene: NA

CDR3 protein: CAISDPGEKNTEAFF
CDR3 DNA: TGTGCCATCAGTGACCCGGGGGAAAAGAACACTGAAGCTTTCTTT
V gene: TRBV10-3
clone size: once
J gene: TRBJ1-1
D gene: NA

CDR3 protein: CASTRGHPEGYGYTF
CDR3 DNA: TGTGCCAGCACCAGGGGGCACCCCGAGGGCTATGGCTACACCTTC
V gene: TRBV2
clone size: few
J gene: TRBJ1-2
D gene: TRBD1

CDR3 protein: CASSFTGNTEAFF
CDR3 DNA: TGTGCCAGCAGCTTTACAGGGAACACTGAAGCTTTCTTT
V gene: TRBV12-3/TRBV12-4
clone size: NA
J gene: TRBJ1-1
D gene: NA

CDR3 protein: CASSLGQGVYNEQFF
CDR3 DNA: TGTGCCAGCAGCTTGGGACAGGGGGTTTACAATGAGCAGTTCTTC
V gene: TRBV11-3
clone size: once
J gene: TRBJ2-1
D gene: TRBD1

CDR3 protein: CANTRDRGGLEAFF
CDR3 DNA: TGTGCCAACACCCGAGACAGGGGTGGTTTGGAAGCTTTCTTT
V gene: TRBV2
clone size: NA
J gene: TRBJ1-1
D gene: TRBD1

CDR3 protein: CAISESRVAGGNEQFF
CDR3 DNA: TGTGCCATCAGTGAGTCGAGGGTAGCTGGTGGGAATGAGCAGTTCTTC
V gene: TRBV10-3
clone size: NA
J gene: TRBJ2-1
D gene: NA